The present T cell receptor (beta chain) was sequenced within a study of blood T cell repertoires in COVID-19. Study overall: Acute-phase and convalescent COVID-19 samples originated in the United States, Italy and Spain. The cDNA or gDNA used as material had been derived from T cells, B-cell-depleted T cells, or PBMCs.

Per the original methods: Estimation of nucleated cell counts relied on the amplification of reference gene primers. Only in-frame clones appear in the TCRdb table, and some are missing; sequencing was by immunoSEQ multiplex PCR. V, J and clone size are taken as reported in that table, and D and trimming were inferred from the DNA itself. Of about 280,000 clones in the sample, around 87% were seen once. Source material: peripheral blood. The receptor's source is a woman younger than 45 who had recovered from COVID-19.

CDR3 sequence: CAWRLTYGYTF. CDR3 DNA sequence: TGTGCCTGGCGACTGACCTATGGCTACACCTTC. The chain uses TRBV30 and TRBJ1-2; D remains ambiguous. Germline values: CDR1 GTSNPN, CDR2 SVGIG (reference sequence). Deletions cut 5 bases from V and 4 bases from J, with 8 bases between. CDR3 size: 11 residues.